This T cell receptor beta chain stems from a study of cytotoxic CD8 clonotypes in ibrutinib-treated CLL. CDR1 and CDR2 (germline): MNHEY, SVGAGI. This CDR3 is 15 amino acids long. Trimming removed 2 bases at V and 2 bases at J, with 13 bases between. Sequencing was performed with immunoSEQ multiplex PCR; in TCRdb, only in-frame clones are kept and a portion is missing. The sample has some 290,000 clones; about 80% are singletons. Sequenced material: PBMCs, taken before ibrutinib treatment. The chain couples TRBV6-5 to TRBJ2-7, with D maybe TRBD1 (6 bases). The origin of this receptor is a human donor with chronic lymphocytic leukemia. Here the CDR3 DNA reads TGTGCCAGCAGTTACGAACGGGGACAAACCTACGAGCAGTACTTC. It encodes CASSYERGQTYEQYF.